Following are 13 T cell receptor beta chains from one sample sequenced in a study of human T cells and chemical hapten exposure. From the RACE reads, TCRdb called clonotypes with MiXCR, one entry per CDR3 protein. The sample records around 53,000 distinct CDR3 sequences, 9% to 9.5% being singletons. Time point denoted: patch test 1, 2 weeks after DPC sensitization. Sample treatment: therapeutic diphenylcyclopropenone sensitization with weekly scalp DPC. The specimen comprised whole blood, sampled in connection with sensitization to the hapten diphenylcyclopropenone (DPC). The receptors shown here come from a woman between 50 and 59 years old with alopecia areata. Some clones in this sample may be carry-over from other donors' samples.

In its sample, this clonotype was seen once. A much larger clone lies a single base off, so this may be a read error. CDR3 nucleotides: TGTGCCAGCAGCTTGGTGGCCTCTGAAGCTTTCTTT. Amino acid sequence: CASSLVASEAFF. This chain connects TRBV7-9 to TRBJ1-1; D unresolved. Deletions cut 3 bases from V and 6 bases from J, with 8 bases between. This CDR3 comprises 12 residues. CDR1 SEHNR and CDR2 FQNEAQ come from the germline V gene (reference sequence). Variable domain in full (rest from reference TRBV7-9 and TRBJ1-1): DTGVSQNPRHKITKRGQNVTFRCDPISEHNRLYWYRQTLGQGPEFLTYFQNEAQLEKSRLLSDRFSAERPKGSFSTLEIQRTEQGDSAMYLCASSLVASEAFFGQGTRLTVV.

This clonotype was found many times. The CDR3 coding sequence is TGCAGCGTTGGTGGGACGGCGAGCAATCAGCCCCAGCATTTT. Its protein is CSVGGTASNQPQHF. V and J are TRBV29-1 and TRBJ1-5; a weak D match, TRBD1 (5 bases). Deletions cut 4 bases from V and 1 base from J, with 11 bases between. CDR3 size: 14 residues. Germline-derived CDR1 and CDR2 are SQVTM and ANQGSEA.

This clonotype was seen a few times. V gene TRBV19 combines with J gene TRBJ1-1; 8 nucleotides line up with TRBD1. The CDR3 loop spans 14 amino acids. Germline CDR1 reads LNHDA; CDR2 reads SQIVND (reference sequence). The V and J ends lost 9 bases and 1 base, in that order; junction bases with no gene match: 7. In nucleotides, the CDR3 is TGTGCCAGCCGACGGACAGGGAAGAACACTGAAGCTTTCTTT. Its translation is CASRRTGKNTEAFF.

The rearrangement uses TRBV2 and TRBJ1-6, with D possibly matching TRBD1 (5 bases). Germline V CDR1 and CDR2: SNHLY, FYNNEI. The CDR3 runs 14 residues. V lost 4 bases, J lost 14 bases, and 18 bases lay in between. The CDR3 DNA reads TGTGCCAGCAGTGCAGTAGGGGCGACCCGAGCCCTCCACTTT. It translates to CASSAVGATRALHF.

Many counts were recorded for this clonotype. This rearrangement joins TRBV5-6 to TRBJ2-1; D not certain. The V gene lost 0 bases and the J gene lost 5 bases, with 15 bases spanning the gap. The length of the CDR3 is 16 residues. Germline V lookup: CDR1 SGHDT, CDR2 YYEEEE. The CDR3 spells CASSLEGFGFDNEQFF. DNA of the CDR3: TGTGCCAGCAGCTTGGAAGGCTTCGGATTTGACAATGAGCAGTTCTTC. Combining the CDR3 with reference TRBV5-6 and TRBJ2-1 gives the whole variable domain DAGVTQSPTHLIKTRGQQVTLRCSPKSGHDTVSWYQQALGQGPQFIFQYYEEEERQRGNFPDRFSGHQFPNYSSELNVNALLLGDSALYLCASSLEGFGFDNEQFFGPGTRLTVL.

There are many counts of this clonotype. The gene calls are TRBV6-1 and TRBJ1-1; 7 bases fit TRBD1. Germline CDR1 MNHNS, CDR2 SASEGT. The CDR3 runs to 13 residues. J was trimmed by 6 bases and V by 4 bases; bases with no gene match: 5. The CDR3 spells CASSAVQGPEAFF. Here the CDR3 DNA reads TGTGCCAGCAGTGCCGTACAGGGGCCTGAAGCTTTCTTT.

This clonotype showed up many times. V usage is TRBV18 and J usage is TRBJ1-4; 9 bases are shared with TRBD1. The length of the CDR3 is 16 residues. Germline values: CDR1 KGHSH, CDR2 LQKENI. V gave up 2 bases and J gave up 8 bases; unmatched junction bases: 9. DNA for the CDR3: TGTGCCAGCTCACCAAGATTACAGGGGGCGGACGAAAAACTGTTTTTT. It codes for CASSPRLQGADEKLFF. Using reference TRBV18 and TRBJ1-4 for the parts outside the CDR3, the full variable domain is NAGVMQNPRHLVRRRGQEARLRCSPMKGHSHVYWYRQLPEEGLKFMVYLQKENIIDESGMPKERFSAEFPKEGPSILRIQQVVRGDSAAYFCASSPRLQGADEKLFFGSGTQLSVL.

Details on this clonotype: A read error may account for a junction end that differs from germline. V and J are TRBV12-3 or TRBV12-4 and TRBJ1-3; tentative D call: TRBD1 (6 bases). The CDR3 is made up of 13 amino acids. CDR3 sequence: CASGFGTRNTIYF. CDR3 nucleotide sequence: TGTGCCAGCGGTTTTGGGACAAGAAACACCATATATTTT.

The rearrangement uses TRBV6-2 or TRBV6-3 and TRBJ1-4; unclear D gene. V gave up 2 bases and J gave up 7 bases, with 14 bases separating them. CDR1 and CDR2 (germline): MNHEY, SVGEGT. The CDR3 loop spans 15 amino acids. The CDR3 sequence is CASSYERRHREKLFF. The CDR3 region has the DNA TGTGCCAGCAGTTACGAAAGGCGGCACCGTGAAAAACTGTTTTTT.

This clonotype has a count of ten or more. The chain has TRBV20-1 and TRBJ2-2; 7 nucleotides align to TRBD1. Trimming took 0 bases from V and 5 from J; bases not matched to a gene: 9. Germline assignment: CDR1 DFQATT and CDR2 SNEGSKA (reference sequence). The CDR3 sequence is 16 residues long. The CDR3 sequence: CSARDKGAVRTGELFF. The CDR3 region has the DNA TGCAGTGCTAGAGATAAGGGGGCGGTTCGGACCGGGGAGCTGTTTTTT.

This clonotype was seen at least ten times. The genes are TRBV11-2 and TRBJ2-7; D is unresolved. Trimming took 5 bases from V and 5 from J, leaving 7 bases between them. Germline loops: CDR1 SGHAT, CDR2 FQNNGV. CDR3 length: 11 amino acids. CDR3 coding DNA: TGTGCCAGCAGCCCCCTCGACGAGCAGTACTTC. Translated: CASSPLDEQYF.

This clonotype is classed as medium-sized. The chain uses TRBV20-1 and TRBJ1-5, with no clear D. The length of the CDR3 is 15 residues. Trimming left V 1 base short and J 6 bases short, with 16 bases between. Germline-derived CDR1 and CDR2 are DFQATT and SNEGSKA (reference sequence). The CDR3 DNA reads TGCAGTGCTAGAGCGGCCTGGGGATCAGCTCAGCCCCAGCATTTT. It is translated as CSARAAWGSAQPQHF.

This clonotype came up many times. The rearrangement links TRBV19 to TRBJ1-5; 9 nucleotides line up with TRBD1. Germline V lookup: CDR1 LNHDA, CDR2 SQIVND (reference sequence). The CDR3 runs to 17 residues. J gave up 1 base and V 11 bases, and 15 bases lay outside the gene matches. The CDR3 nucleotides are TGTGCCTCCGATCTACAGGGGGCGAGGAGCAGCAATCAGCCCCAGCATTTT. Translating gives CASDLQGARSSNQPQHF.